The 7 T cell receptor beta chains below all came from one sample that was sequenced in a study of blood T cell repertoires in COVID-19. Data came from immunoSEQ multiplex PCR; TCRdb stores just in-frame clones and leaves some out. The data contain fewer than 250,000 clones, about 82% of them singletons. Sequencing was performed on peripheral blood. All receptors come from a woman in her fifties or sixties with active or convalescent COVID-19.

The chain joins TRBV2 to TRBJ2-3; TRBD2 is a possible D gene (5 bases). V was clipped by 5 bases and J by 0 bases, with 15 bases between them. The CDR3 loop spans 16 amino acids. Germline CDR1 SNHLY, CDR2 FYNNEI. DNA of the CDR3: TGTGCCAGCAGTTCCCGGCGGCGGGCGAGCACAGATACGCAGTATTTT. The encoded protein is CASSSRRRASTDTQYF. The full variable domain, in which reference TRBV2 and TRBJ2-3 provide the parts outside the CDR3, is EPEVTQTPSHQVTQMGQEVILRCVPISNHLYFYWYRQILGQKVEFLVSFYNNEISEKSEIFDDQFSVERPDGSNFTLKIRSTKLEDSAMYFCASSSRRRASTDTQYFGPGTRLTVL.

The chain joins TRBV21-1 to TRBJ1-3; the D call TRBD1 from the table was never checked on the DNA. TRBV21-1 is given as a pseudogene. The CDR3 loop spans 14 amino acids. The CDR3 region is CASCGQAHTNTIYF. CDR3 coding DNA: TGTGCCAGCTGCGGACAGGCGCACACAAACACCATATATTTT.

The V and J genes are TRBV19 and TRBJ2-7; 9 nucleotides match TRBD1. The junction had 3 bases not matched to a gene; V was cut back by 5 bases and J by 1 base. The CDR3 is made up of 14 amino acids. Germline values: CDR1 LNHDA, CDR2 SQIVND (reference sequence). CDR3 DNA: TGTGCCAGTAGTGTACAGGGGGCATCCTACGAGCAGTACTTC. It encodes CASSVQGASYEQYF.

The chain links TRBV6-5 to TRBJ2-1; D is perhaps TRBD2 (6 bases). The V gene's germline CDR1 is MNHEY and CDR2 SVGAGI. V was shortened by 6 bases and J by 13 bases, with 16 bases between the two germline ends. The CDR3 length is 12 residues. CDR3 DNA sequence: TGTGCCAGCAGCTACGCCTCCGGGAGTCAGTTCTTC. Its translation: CASSYASGSQFF.

The chain recombines TRBV19 with TRBJ2-3; D is perhaps TRBD2 (6 bases). V shed 4 bases and J shed 4 bases, with 21 bases lying between them. From germline, CDR1 is LNHDA and CDR2 SQIVND (reference sequence). This CDR3 is 17 amino acids long. The CDR3 coding sequence is TGTGCCAGTAGTACGGGGACTTTCCTCATACCATCAGATACGCAGTATTTT. Translation gives CASSTGTFLIPSDTQYF.

The J gene is TRBJ2-3, the V gene TRBV24-1; TRBD2 aligns across 8 bases. The CDR3 sequence is 16 residues long. Germline V gene data show CDR1 as KGHDR and CDR2 as SFDVKD. Trimming removed 1 base from V and 6 bases from J; junction bases left unmatched: 8. CDR3 sequence (DNA): TGTGCCACCAGTGATTTCGGGGGGGACGGATTCGATACGCAGTATTTT. It encodes CATSDFGGDGFDTQYF.

The V call is TRBV2, the J call TRBJ2-5, with D maybe TRBD1 (6 bases). Germline CDR1 reads SNHLY; CDR2 reads FYNNEI. This CDR3 contains 15 residues. Trimming stripped 6 bases from V and 2 bases from J, with 16 bases between. The CDR3 DNA reads TGTGCCAGCAGGGGGGTAGGACAGCTACAAGAGACCCAGTACTTC. Translated, it gives CASRGVGQLQETQYF.